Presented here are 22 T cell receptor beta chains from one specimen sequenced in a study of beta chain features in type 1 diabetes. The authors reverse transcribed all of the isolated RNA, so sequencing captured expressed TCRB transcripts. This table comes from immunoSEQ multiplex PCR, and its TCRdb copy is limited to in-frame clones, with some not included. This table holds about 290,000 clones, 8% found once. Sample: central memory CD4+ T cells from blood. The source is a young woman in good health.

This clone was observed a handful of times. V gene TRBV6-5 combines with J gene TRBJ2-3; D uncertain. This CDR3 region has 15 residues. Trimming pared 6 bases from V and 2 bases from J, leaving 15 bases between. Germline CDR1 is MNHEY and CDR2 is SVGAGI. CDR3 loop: CASRKTELITDTQYF. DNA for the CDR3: TGTGCCAGCAGAAAGACTGAGCTGATCACAGATACGCAGTATTTT.

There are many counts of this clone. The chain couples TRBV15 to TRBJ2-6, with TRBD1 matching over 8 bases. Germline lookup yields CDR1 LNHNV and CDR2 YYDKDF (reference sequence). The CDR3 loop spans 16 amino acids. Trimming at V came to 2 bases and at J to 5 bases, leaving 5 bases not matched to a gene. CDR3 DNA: TGTGCCACCAGCAGACTTGACAGGGGTAGGGCCAACGTCCTGACTTTC. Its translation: CATSRLDRGRANVLTF. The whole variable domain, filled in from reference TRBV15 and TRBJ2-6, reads DAMVIQNPRYQVTQFGKPVTLSCSQTLNHNVMYWYQQKSSQAPKLLFHYYDKDFNNEADTPDNFQSRRPNTSFCFLDIRSPGLGDTAMYLCATSRLDRGRANVLTFGAGSRLTVL.

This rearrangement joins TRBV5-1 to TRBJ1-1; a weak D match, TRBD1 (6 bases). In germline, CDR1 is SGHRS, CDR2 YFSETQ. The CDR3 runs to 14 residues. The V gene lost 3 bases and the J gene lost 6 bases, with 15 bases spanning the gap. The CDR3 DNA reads TGCGCCAGCAGCTACAATGGGGGGCAAGCTGAAGCTTTCTTT. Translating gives CASSYNGGQAEAFF. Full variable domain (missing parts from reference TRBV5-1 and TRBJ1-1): KAGVTQTPRYLIKTRGQQVTLSCSPISGHRSVSWYQQTPGQGLQFLFEYFSETQRNKGNFPGRFSGRQFSNSRSEMNVSTLELGDSALYLCASSYNGGQAEAFFGQGTRLTVV.

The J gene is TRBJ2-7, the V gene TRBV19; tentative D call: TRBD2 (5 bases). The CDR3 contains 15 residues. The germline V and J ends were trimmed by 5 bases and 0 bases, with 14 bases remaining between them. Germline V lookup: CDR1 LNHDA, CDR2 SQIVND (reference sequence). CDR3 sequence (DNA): TGTGCCAGTAGTCCCGGCGGGCCTAGCTCCTACGAGCAGTACTTC. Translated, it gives CASSPGGPSSYEQYF.

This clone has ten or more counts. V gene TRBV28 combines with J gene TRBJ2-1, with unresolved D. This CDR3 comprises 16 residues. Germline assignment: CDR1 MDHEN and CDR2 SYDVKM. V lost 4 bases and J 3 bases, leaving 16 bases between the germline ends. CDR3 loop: CASSSPSGSHYNEQFF. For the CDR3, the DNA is TGTGCCAGCAGTTCTCCATCCGGGTCCCACTACAATGAGCAGTTCTTC. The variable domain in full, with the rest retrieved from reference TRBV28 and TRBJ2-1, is DVKVTQSSRYLVKRTGEKVFLECVQDMDHENMFWYRQDPGLGLRLIYFSYDVKMKEKGDIPEGYSVSREKKERFSLILESASTNQTSMYLCASSSPSGSHYNEQFFGPGTRLTVL.

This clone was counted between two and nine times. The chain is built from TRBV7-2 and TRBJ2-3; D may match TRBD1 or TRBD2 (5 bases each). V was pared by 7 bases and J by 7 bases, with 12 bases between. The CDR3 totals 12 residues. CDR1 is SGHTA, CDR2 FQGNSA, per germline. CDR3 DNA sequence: TGTGCCAGCAACATCTGGGGGAATACGCAGTATTTT. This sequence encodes CASNIWGNTQYF. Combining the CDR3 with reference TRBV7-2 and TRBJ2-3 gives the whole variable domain GAGVSQSPSNKVTEKGKDVELRCDPISGHTALYWYRQSLGQGLEFLIYFQGNSAPDKSGLPSDRFSAERTGGSVSTLTIQRTQQEDSAVYLCASNIWGNTQYFGPGTRLTVL.

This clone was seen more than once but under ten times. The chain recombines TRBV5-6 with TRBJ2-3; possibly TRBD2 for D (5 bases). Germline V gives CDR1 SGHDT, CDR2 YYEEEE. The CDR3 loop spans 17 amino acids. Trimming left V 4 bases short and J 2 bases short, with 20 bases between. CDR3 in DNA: TGTGCCAGCAGCACCAACCCGGATCGGAGGTACACAGATACGCAGTATTTT. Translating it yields CASSTNPDRRYTDTQYF.

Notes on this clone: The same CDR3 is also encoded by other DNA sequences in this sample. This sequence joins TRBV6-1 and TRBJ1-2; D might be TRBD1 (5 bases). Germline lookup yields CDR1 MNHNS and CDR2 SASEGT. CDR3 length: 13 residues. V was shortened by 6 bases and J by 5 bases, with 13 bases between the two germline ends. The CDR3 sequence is CASSPTGDYGYTF. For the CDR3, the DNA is TGTGCCAGCAGCCCCACAGGAGATTATGGCTACACCTTC.

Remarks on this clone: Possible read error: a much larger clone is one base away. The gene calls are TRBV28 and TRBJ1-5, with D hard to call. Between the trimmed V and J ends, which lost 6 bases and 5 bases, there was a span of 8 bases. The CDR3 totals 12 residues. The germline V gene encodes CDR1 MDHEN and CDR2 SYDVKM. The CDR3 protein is CASRASYQPQHF. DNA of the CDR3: TGTGCCAGCAGGGCCTCCTATCAGCCCCAGCATTTT. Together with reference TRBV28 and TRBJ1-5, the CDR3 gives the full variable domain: DVKVTQSSRYLVKRTGEKVFLECVQDMDHENMFWYRQDPGLGLRLIYFSYDVKMKEKGDIPEGYSVSREKKERFSLILESASTNQTSMYLCASRASYQPQHFGDGTRLSIL.

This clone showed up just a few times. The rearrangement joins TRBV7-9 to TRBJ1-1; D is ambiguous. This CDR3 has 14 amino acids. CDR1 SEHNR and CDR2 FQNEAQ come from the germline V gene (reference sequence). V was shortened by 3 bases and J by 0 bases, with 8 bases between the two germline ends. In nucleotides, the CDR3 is TGTGCCAGCAGCTTCGACGTCCTGAACACTGAAGCTTTCTTT. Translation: CASSFDVLNTEAFF.

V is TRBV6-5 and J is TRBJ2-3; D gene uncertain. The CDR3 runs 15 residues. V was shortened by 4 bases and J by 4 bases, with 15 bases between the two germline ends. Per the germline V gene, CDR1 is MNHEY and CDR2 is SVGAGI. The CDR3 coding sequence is TGTGCCAGCAGTTTCAATACGGTGGATGCAGATACGCAGTATTTT. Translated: CASSFNTVDADTQYF.

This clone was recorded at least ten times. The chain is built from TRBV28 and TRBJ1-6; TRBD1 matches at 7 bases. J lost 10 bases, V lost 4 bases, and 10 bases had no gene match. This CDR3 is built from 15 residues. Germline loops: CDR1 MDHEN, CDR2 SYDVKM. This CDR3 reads CASSSRDRFGSPLHF. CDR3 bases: TGTGCCAGCAGTTCCCGGGACAGATTTGGGTCACCCCTCCACTTT.

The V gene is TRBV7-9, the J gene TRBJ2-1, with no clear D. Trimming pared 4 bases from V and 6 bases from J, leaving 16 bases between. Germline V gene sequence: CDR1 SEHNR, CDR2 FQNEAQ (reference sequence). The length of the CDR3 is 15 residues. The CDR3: CASSSGRKTFNEQFF. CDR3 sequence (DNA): TGTGCCAGCAGCTCCGGCAGAAAAACCTTCAATGAGCAGTTCTTC.

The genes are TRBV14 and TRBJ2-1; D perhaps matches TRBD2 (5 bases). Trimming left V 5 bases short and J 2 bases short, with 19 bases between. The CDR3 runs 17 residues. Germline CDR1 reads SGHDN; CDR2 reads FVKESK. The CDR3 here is CASSSVTRYGAYNEQFF. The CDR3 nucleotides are TGTGCCAGCAGCTCCGTAACCCGGTACGGGGCCTACAATGAGCAGTTCTTC.

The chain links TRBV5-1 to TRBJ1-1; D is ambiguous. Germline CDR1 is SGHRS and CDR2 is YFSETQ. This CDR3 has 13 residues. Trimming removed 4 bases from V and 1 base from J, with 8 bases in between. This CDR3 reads CASSRAGNTEAFF. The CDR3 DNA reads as TGCGCCAGCAGCAGGGCTGGGAACACTGAAGCTTTCTTT.

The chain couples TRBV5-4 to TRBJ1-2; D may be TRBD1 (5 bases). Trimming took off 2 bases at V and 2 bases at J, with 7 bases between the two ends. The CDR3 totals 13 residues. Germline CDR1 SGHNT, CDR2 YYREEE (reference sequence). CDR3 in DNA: TGTGCCAGCAGCTTCGACAGAAACTATGGCTACACCTTC. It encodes CASSFDRNYGYTF.

The CDR3 bases are TGTGCCAGCAGCTTAACGGGAGGCACTGAAGCTTTCTTT. Amino acid sequence: CASSLTGGTEAFF. The chain links TRBV7-6 to TRBJ1-1; D call uncertain. The CDR3 runs 13 residues. Germline CDR1 and CDR2: SGHVS and FNYEAQ. V was cut by 2 bases and J by 4 bases, with 8 bases left in between.

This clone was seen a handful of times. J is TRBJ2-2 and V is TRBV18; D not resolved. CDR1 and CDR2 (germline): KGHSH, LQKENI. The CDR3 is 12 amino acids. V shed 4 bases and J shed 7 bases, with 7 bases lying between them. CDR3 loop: CASSRILGELFF. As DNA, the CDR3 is TGTGCCAGCTCACGAATCCTCGGGGAGCTGTTTTTT.

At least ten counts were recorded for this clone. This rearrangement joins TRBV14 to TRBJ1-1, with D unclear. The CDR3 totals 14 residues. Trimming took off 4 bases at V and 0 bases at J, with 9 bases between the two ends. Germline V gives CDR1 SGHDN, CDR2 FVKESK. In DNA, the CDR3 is TGTGCCAGCAGCCTAGCAGGAATGAACACTGAAGCTTTCTTT. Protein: CASSLAGMNTEAFF.

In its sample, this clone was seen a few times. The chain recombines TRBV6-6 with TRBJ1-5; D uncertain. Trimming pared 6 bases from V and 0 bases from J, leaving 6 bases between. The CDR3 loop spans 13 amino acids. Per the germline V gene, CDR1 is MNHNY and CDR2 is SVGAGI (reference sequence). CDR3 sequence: CASRMDSNQPQHF. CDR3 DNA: TGTGCCAGCAGAATGGATAGCAATCAGCCCCAGCATTTT.

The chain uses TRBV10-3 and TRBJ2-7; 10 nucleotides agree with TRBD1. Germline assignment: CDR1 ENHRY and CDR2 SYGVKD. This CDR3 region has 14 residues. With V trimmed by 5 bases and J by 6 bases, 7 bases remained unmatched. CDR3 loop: CAISRTGQGGEQYV. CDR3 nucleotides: TGTGCCATCAGTAGAACCGGACAGGGGGGCGAGCAGTACGTC.

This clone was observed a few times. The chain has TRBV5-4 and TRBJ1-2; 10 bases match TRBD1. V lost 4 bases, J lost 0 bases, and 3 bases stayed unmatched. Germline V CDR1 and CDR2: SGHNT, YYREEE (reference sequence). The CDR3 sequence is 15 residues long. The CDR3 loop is CASSPTGGTNYGYTF. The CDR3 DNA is TGTGCCAGCAGCCCGACAGGGGGCACTAACTATGGCTACACCTTC.